This TCR beta chain originates from a study of T-cell memory formation after mild COVID-19 (dated by TCRdb to the early 2020s). Describing the broader study: TCR sequence clusters from the two donors were largely donor specific. In two donors, T-cell clones that expanded and contracted after mild COVID-19 were tracked by sequencing TCRalpha and TCRbeta repertoires over time. Two young, previously healthy adult volunteers made up the cohort, one male and one female. Results the study describes overall, beyond this receptor: The detection of some responding clones in pre-infection memory suggests that pre-existing cross-reactive memory T cells joined the SARS-CoV-2 response. Only two mild cases were covered in the study, and larger cohorts including severe cases with pre-infection samples were considered necessary. Clones that contracted from day 15 to 85 showed balanced CD4/CD8 phenotypes, whereas a second wave of clones that expanded from day 15 to 37 leaned towards CD4+. Contracting CD4+ clones were found mainly in CM and EM memory subsets, while CD8+ clones were enriched in EMRA. The second-wave clones that peaked on day 37 were not confirmed to be SARS-CoV-2 specific.

Including the terminal cysteine and phenylalanine, the CDR3 comprises 15 residues. Of all the DNA, just the CDR3 is kept, 45 bases in frame from base 1. For this chain, trimming is 2 bases at the V end and 2 bases at the J end, and the number of junction bases without a gene match is 5. Sequences SGHRS (CDR1) and YFSETQ (CDR2) are obtained from the germline V gene. This clonotype showed up just a few times. No antigen is known for it. Base qualities were left out, and no much larger clone turns up one base away. Ficoll-Paque density gradient centrifugation was the method used to isolate PBMCs. The sequencer was an Illumina NovaSeq 6000. TCRalpha and TCRbeta cDNA libraries were built by 5'RACE with constant-segment primers, adding sample barcodes and unique molecular identifiers. RNA was extracted from every sample with Trizol reagent. Libraries were amplified in two PCR steps, with a second sample barcode and Illumina TruSeq adapters added in the second step. Sequencing of libraries was performed on an Illumina NovaSeq with 2 x 150 bp paired-end reads. In the paper's pipeline: The reads were demultiplexed and collapsed into UMI-guided consensus sequences using migec v1.2.7. With mixcr v2.1.11, UMI consensuses were aligned to TRA and TRB V and J templates and assembled into clonotypes. A clonotype was counted as expanded or contracted only when both edgeR and NoisET called the clonotype significant, with the noise models trained on biological replicates. For edgeR calls, the cutoffs were a false discovery rate-adjusted p below 0.01 and a log2 fold-change threshold of 1. PCA with hierarchical clustering of max-normalized trajectories of the 1000 most abundant clonotypes was used as exploratory dynamics analysis. Separately sequenced CD4+ and CD8+ repertoires were used to assign the CD4 or CD8 phenotype of responding clones. The raw public reads went through TCRdb reprocessing: fastp at Q25, MiXCR clone calling, in-frame beta chains kept. Rows are unified per CDR3 protein, each entry keeping the most common DNA and genes. In this record, the V and J calls reflect TCRdb's handling and not the investigators' own analysis. This sample has roughly 350,000 distinct CDR3 sequences in its table, and roughly an eighth of those were observed once. The ten largest account for 22% of the sample.

The receptor chain draws on TRBV5-1 and TRBJ2-3; 7 central bases correspond to TRBD1. The TCR comes from a man younger than 35 who had mild COVID-19 (a few samples of this study predate the infection). The sample titles of this study are shuffled in the database, so cell type and time point are left out; the donor was told from shared clones. The sample taken for sequencing was PBMCs or a T cell subset sorted from them (not recorded which). The DNA sequence follows: TGCGCCAGCAGCTTCGGGACAGCGCTCACAGATACGCAGTATTTT. Translation gives CASSFGTALTDTQYF.